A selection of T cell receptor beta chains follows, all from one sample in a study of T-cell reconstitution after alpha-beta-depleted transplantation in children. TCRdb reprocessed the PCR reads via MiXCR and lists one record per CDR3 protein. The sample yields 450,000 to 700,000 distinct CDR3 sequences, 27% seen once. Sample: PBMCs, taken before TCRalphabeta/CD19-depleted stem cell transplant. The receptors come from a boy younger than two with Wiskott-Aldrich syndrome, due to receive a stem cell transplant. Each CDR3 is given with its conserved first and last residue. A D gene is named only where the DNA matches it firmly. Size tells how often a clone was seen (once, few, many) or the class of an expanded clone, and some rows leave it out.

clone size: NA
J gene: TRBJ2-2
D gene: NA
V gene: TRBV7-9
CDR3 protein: CASSLDLPRGELFF
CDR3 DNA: TGTGCCAGCAGCTTAGATCTACCAAGGGGGGAGCTGTTTTTT

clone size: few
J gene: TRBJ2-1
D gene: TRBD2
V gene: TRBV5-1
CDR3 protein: CASSPKKTSGRTDEQFF
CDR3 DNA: TGCGCCAGCAGCCCGAAAAAGACTAGCGGGAGAACCGATGAGCAGTTCTTC

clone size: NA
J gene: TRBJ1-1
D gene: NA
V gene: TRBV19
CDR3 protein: CASSIRLNTEAFF
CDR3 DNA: TGTGCCAGTAGTATCCGGTTAAACACTGAAGCTTTCTTT

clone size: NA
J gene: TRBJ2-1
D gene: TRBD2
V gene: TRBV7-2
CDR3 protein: CASSRAGRYNEQFF
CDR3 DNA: TGTGCCAGCAGCAGAGCGGGACGGTACAATGAGCAGTTCTTC

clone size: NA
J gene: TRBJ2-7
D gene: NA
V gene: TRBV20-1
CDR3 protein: CSARIGIASYEQYF
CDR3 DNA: TGCAGTGCTAGAATCGGCATAGCCTCCTACGAGCAGTACTTC

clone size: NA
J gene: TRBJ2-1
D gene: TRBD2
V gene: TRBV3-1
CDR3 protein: CATSQGLAVYNEQFF
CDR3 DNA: TGTGCCACCAGCCAAGGACTAGCGGTATACAATGAGCAGTTCTTC

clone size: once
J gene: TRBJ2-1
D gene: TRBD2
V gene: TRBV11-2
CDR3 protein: CASSLLAGGIVPYNEQFF
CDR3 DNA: TGTGCCAGCAGCTTACTAGCGGGAGGCATAGTCCCCTACAATGAGCAGTTCTTC

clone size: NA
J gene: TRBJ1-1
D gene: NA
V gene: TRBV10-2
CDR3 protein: CASSGKRGRTEAFF
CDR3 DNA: TGCGCCAGCAGTGGGAAACGGGGGCGCACTGAAGCTTTCTTT

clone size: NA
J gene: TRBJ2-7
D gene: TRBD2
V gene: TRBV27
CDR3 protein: CASRSGTSSSYEQYF
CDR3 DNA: TGTGCCAGCAGATCGGGGACTAGCAGCTCCTACGAGCAGTACTTC

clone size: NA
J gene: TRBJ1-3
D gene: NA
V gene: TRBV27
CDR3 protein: CASSPSGGVRNTIYF
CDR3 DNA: TGTGCCAGCAGTCCCTCGGGGGGCGTGCGAAACACCATATATTTT

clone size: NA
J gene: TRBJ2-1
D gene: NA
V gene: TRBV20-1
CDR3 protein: CSARAGNRNEQFF
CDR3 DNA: TGCAGTGCTAGAGCCGGGAATAGGAATGAGCAGTTCTTC

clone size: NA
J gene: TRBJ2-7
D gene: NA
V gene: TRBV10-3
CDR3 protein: CAISCSGRQGFYEQYF
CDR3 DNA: TGTGCCATCAGCTGCTCCGGGCGCCAAGGGTTCTACGAGCAGTACTTC

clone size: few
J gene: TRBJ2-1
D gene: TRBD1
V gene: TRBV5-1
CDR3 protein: CASSWTGENEQFF
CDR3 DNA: TGCGCCAGCAGCTGGACAGGGGAGAATGAGCAGTTCTTC

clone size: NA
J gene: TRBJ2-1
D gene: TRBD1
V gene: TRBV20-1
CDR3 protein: CSAHRGGEQFF
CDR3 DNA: TGCAGTGCCCACAGGGGCGGTGAGCAGTTCTTC

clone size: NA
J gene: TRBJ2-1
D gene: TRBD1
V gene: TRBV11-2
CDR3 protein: CASSFTGVHEQFF
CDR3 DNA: TGTGCCAGCAGCTTCACAGGGGTCCATGAGCAGTTCTTC

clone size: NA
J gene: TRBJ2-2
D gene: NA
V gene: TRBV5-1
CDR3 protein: CASSLDPGSNTGELFF
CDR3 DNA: TGCGCCAGCAGCTTGGATCCGGGATCGAACACCGGGGAGCTGTTTTTT

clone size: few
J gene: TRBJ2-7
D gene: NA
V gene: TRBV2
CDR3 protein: CASRGGPNTYEQYF
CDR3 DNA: TGTGCCAGCAGGGGGGGACCGAATACCTACGAGCAGTACTTC

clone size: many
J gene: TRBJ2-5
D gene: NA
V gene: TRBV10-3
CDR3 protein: CATGAGQEQETQYF
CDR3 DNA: TGTGCCACAGGGGCCGGGCAGGAGCAAGAGACCCAGTACTTC